These 15 T cell receptor beta chains came from one sample sequenced in a study of CD8 T cells in ankylosing spondylitis. Each CDR3 protein is one row after TCRdb ran MiXCR on the 5' RACE reads. The top ten hold roughly 15% of the sample, which has a few hundred thousand distinct CDR3 sequences, roughly 8% seen once. These receptors' targets are unknown. The study's findings and limits: In ankylosing spondylitis blood, a motif of eight highly homologous TCR beta variants appeared characteristic.

The specimen was blood, either unsorted or a sorted T cell fraction (not recorded which). These TCRs come from a male donor with ankylosing spondylitis.

This clonotype was observed many times. J is TRBJ2-4 and V is TRBV5-1, with D unresolved. Looked up from germline, CDR1 is SGHRS and CDR2 is YFSETQ. The ends were cut back, 8 bases at V and 1 base at J, with 10 bases in the middle. The CDR3 totals 13 residues. The CDR3 sequence: CARRWLAKNIQYF. In nucleotides, the CDR3 is TGCGCCAGACGGTGGCTGGCCAAAAACATTCAGTACTTC.

This clonotype was counted only a few times. The chain employs TRBV7-9 and TRBJ2-5; TRBD2 agrees at 9 bases. Germline trimming cut 3 bases from V and 5 bases from J; bases unmatched to any gene: 10. There are 16 residues in the CDR3. Per germline, CDR1 SEHNR and CDR2 FQNEAQ (reference sequence). CDR3 in amino acids: CASSFGGVAGVETQYF. The CDR3 DNA follows: TGTGCCAGCAGCTTTGGGGGGGTAGCGGGAGTGGAGACCCAGTACTTC.

This clonotype showed up many times. This chain connects TRBV5-1 to TRBJ1-5; the D is unclear. Trimming took 3 bases from V and 6 from J, leaving 13 bases between them. CDR3 length equals 14 residues. The germline gives CDR1 SGHRS, CDR2 YFSETQ. CDR3 nucleotides: TGCGCCAGCAGCTGGACTGGGGATGGTCAGCCCCAGCATTTT. Amino acids: CASSWTGDGQPQHF.

This clonotype appeared a few times. The chain is built from TRBV25-1 and TRBJ2-7; D is uncertain. The length of the CDR3 is 15 residues. V shed 1 base and J shed 3 bases, with 13 bases lying between them. Per germline, CDR1 MGHDK and CDR2 SYGVNS. The CDR3 DNA follows: TGTGCCAGCAGTGAATTCTCGAAGGGATTCTACGAGCAGTACTTC. This translates into CASSEFSKGFYEQYF.

The gene calls are TRBV5-1 and TRBJ2-7; TRBD2 matches at 7 bases. V gave up 3 bases and J gave up 4 bases; unmatched junction bases: 13. CDR1 is SGHRS, CDR2 YFSETQ, per germline. CDR3 size: 16 residues. CDR3 protein: CASSWGGAADKYEQYF. The CDR3 DNA reads as TGCGCCAGCAGCTGGGGAGGGGCGGCGGATAAATACGAGCAGTACTTC.

This clonotype was detected only a few times. The V and J genes are TRBV29-1 and TRBJ2-1; either TRBD1 or TRBD2 may fit D (5 bases each). The CDR3 is 9 amino acids. CDR1 SQVTM and CDR2 ANQGSEA come from the germline V gene. Trimming removed 6 bases at V and 9 bases at J, with 6 bases between. CDR3 DNA sequence: TGCAGCGTGGGGGTTGAGCAGTTCTTC. Its protein is CSVGVEQFF.

This clonotype was observed a few times. The gene calls are TRBV6-4 and TRBJ2-1, with D hard to call. V was pared by 7 bases and J by 0 bases, with 22 bases between. Germline lookup yields CDR1 MRHNA and CDR2 SNTAGT. The CDR3 length is 18 residues. The CDR3 loop is CASNQRRARMSSYNEQFF. The CDR3, as DNA: TGTGCCAGCAACCAGAGACGGGCCAGGATGAGCTCCTACAATGAGCAGTTCTTC.

This clonotype has just a few counts. This rearrangement joins TRBV7-9 to TRBJ2-1; maybe TRBD1 (6 bases). The CDR3 contains 15 residues. The germline V gene encodes CDR1 SEHNR and CDR2 FQNEAQ (reference sequence). V lost 6 bases and J lost 5, with 17 bases in between. The CDR3 nucleotides read TGTGCCAGCAGTGTTAGGGGGAATGGAAACAATGAGCAGTTCTTC. Encoded protein: CASSVRGNGNNEQFF.

This clonotype showed up just a few times. The rearrangement links TRBV9 to TRBJ2-5; the match to TRBD2 covers 8 bases. Per germline, CDR1 SGDLS and CDR2 YYNGEE. The CDR3 contains 14 residues. V dropped 0 bases and J dropped 6; count of bases not matched to a gene: 4. The CDR3 DNA is TGTGCCAGCAGCGTAGCGAGCGGGAGCAAGACCCAGTACTTC. It codes for CASSVASGSKTQYF. Looking up the rest from reference TRBV9 and TRBJ2-5 gives the full variable domain: DSGVTQTPKHLITATGQRVTLRCSPRSGDLSVYWYQQSLDQGLQFLIQYYNGEERAKGNILERFSAQQFPDLHSELNLSSLELGDSALYFCASSVASGSKTQYFGPGTRLLVL.

This clonotype was picked up many times. Mismatch with germline at one junction end may stem from a read error. This chain joins TRBV28 and TRBJ1-4; 9 bases are shared with TRBD1. This CDR3 is 11 amino acids long. In germline, CDR1 is MDHEN, CDR2 SYDVKM. The DNA of the CDR3 is TGTGCCAGCAGTGAAACCCGGGACAGGGTTTTT. It is translated as CASSETRDRVF.

V and J are TRBV7-3 and TRBJ2-5; D is perhaps TRBD2 (5 bases). CDR3 size: 13 residues. Germline lookup yields CDR1 SGHTA and CDR2 FQGTGA. Trimming shortened V by 3 bases and J by 5 bases, and 10 bases separated the two germline ends. This chain's CDR3 is CASSFWRGETQYF. CDR3 nucleotides: TGTGCCAGCAGCTTTTGGCGCGGGGAGACCCAGTACTTC.

The chain combines TRBV7-3 with TRBJ2-2, with 8 nucleotides matching TRBD1. The germline CDR1 and CDR2 sequences are SGHTA and FQGTGA. V lost 3 bases to trimming and J lost 3 bases; unmatched junction nucleotides: 6. There are 16 residues in the CDR3. For the CDR3, the DNA is TGTGCCAGCAGCTTCATGACAGGGGACGACACCGGGGAGCTGTTTTTT. Encoded protein: CASSFMTGDDTGELFF. Using reference TRBV7-3 and TRBJ2-2 for the parts outside the CDR3, the full variable domain is GAGVSQTPSNKVTEKGKYVELRCDPISGHTALYWYRQSLGQGPEFLIYFQGTGAADDSGLPNDRFFAVRPEGSVSTLKIQRTERGDSAVYLCASSFMTGDDTGELFFGEGSRLTVL.

This clonotype was observed many times. V usage is TRBV25-1 and J usage is TRBJ2-7; 7 bases map to TRBD1. The CDR3 consists of 16 residues. J lost 8 bases, V lost 3 bases, and 16 bases had no gene match. Germline CDR1 is MGHDK and CDR2 is SYGVNS. The CDR3: CASSDGDRADCLQQYF. CDR3 sequence (DNA): TGTGCCAGCAGTGATGGCGACAGGGCCGACTGTCTCCAGCAGTACTTC.

This clonotype was recorded many times. V and J are TRBV7-2 and TRBJ2-5, with a tentative D call TRBD1 (5 bases). Germline loops: CDR1 SGHTA, CDR2 FQGNSA. Trimming stripped 1 base from V and 4 bases from J, with 16 bases between. The CDR3 is made up of 16 amino acids. The CDR3 sequence is CASSLEGRGGLETQYF. In nucleotides, the CDR3 is TGTGCCAGCAGCTTAGAGGGAAGGGGTGGGCTAGAGACCCAGTACTTC.

The chain carries TRBV7-9 and TRBJ2-2; D is perhaps TRBD1 or TRBD2 (5 bases each). This CDR3 has 17 amino acids. The germline V and J ends were trimmed by 5 bases and 0 bases, with 16 bases remaining between them. The germline V gene has CDR1 SEHNR and CDR2 FQNEAQ (reference sequence). The CDR3 sequence is CASSGPRGGPNTGELFF. The CDR3 coding sequence is TGTGCCAGCAGCGGCCCTCGGGGCGGACCGAACACCGGGGAGCTGTTTTTT.